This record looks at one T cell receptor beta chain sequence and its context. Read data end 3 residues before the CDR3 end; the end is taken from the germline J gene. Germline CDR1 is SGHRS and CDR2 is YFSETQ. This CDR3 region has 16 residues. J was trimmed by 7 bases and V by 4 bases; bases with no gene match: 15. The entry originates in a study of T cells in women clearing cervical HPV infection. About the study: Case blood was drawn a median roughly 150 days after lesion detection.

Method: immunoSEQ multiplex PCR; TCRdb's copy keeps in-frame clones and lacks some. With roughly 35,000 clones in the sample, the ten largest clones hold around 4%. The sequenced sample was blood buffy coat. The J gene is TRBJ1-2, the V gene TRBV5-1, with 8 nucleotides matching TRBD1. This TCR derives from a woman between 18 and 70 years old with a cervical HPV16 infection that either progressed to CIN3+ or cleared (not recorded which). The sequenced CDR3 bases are TGCGCCAGCAGCCCTGCAGGGGGCAAGAAAATGGGTGGC. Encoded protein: CASSPAGGKKMGG. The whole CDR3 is CASSPAGGKKMGGYTF.